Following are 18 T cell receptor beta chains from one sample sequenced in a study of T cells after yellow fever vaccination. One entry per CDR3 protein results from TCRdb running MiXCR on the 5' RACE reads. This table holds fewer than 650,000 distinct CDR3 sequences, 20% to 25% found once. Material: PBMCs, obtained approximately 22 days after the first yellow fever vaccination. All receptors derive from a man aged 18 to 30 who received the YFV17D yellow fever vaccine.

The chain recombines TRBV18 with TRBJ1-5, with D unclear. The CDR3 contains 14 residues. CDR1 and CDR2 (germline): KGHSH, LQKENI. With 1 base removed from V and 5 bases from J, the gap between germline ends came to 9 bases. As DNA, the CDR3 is TGTGCCAGCTCACCACAGGCTCGGGATCAGCCCCAGCATTTT. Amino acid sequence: CASSPQARDQPQHF.

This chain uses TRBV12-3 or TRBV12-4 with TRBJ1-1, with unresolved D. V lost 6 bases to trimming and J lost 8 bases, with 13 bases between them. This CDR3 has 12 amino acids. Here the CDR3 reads CASSLASGEAFF. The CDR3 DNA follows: TGTGCCAGCAGCCTTGCGTCGGGCGAAGCTTTCTTT.

DNA of the CDR3: TGCGCCAGCAGCTTGGCCGGGACTAGCGGGGGGAACTGGGAGACCCAGTACTTC. It is translated as CASSLAGTSGGNWETQYF. V and J are TRBV5-1 and TRBJ2-5, with 15 bases fitting TRBD2. Germline V CDR1 and CDR2: SGHRS, YFSETQ. This CDR3 is 18 amino acids long. The V segment lost 0 bases and the J segment 5 bases; nucleotides outside the gene matches: 8.

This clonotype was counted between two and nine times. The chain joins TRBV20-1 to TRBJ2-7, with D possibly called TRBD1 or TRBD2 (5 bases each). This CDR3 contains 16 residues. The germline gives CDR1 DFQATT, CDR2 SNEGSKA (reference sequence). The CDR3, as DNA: TGCTGTGCTAGAGATATCCGGGCAGGGAGCTCCTACGAGCAGTACGTC. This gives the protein CCARDIRAGSSYEQYV.

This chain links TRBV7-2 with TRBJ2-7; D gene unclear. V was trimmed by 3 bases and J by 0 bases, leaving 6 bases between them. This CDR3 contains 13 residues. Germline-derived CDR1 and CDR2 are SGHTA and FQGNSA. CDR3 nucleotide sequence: TGTGCCAGCAGCTTTCGAGACTCCTACGAGCAGTACTTC. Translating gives CASSFRDSYEQYF.

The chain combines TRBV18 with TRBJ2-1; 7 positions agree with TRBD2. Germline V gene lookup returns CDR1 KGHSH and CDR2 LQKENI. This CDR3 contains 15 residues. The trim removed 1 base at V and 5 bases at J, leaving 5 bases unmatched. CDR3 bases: TGTGCCAGCTCACCACTGACTAGCCCCAACAATGAGCAGTTCTTC. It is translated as CASSPLTSPNNEQFF.

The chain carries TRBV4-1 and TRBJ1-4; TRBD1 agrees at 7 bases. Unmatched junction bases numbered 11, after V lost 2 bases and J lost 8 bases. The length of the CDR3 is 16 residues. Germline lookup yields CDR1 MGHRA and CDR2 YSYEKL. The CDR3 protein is CASSQRTGVEYEKLFF. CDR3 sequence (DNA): TGCGCCAGCAGCCAACGGACAGGCGTCGAATACGAAAAACTGTTTTTT.

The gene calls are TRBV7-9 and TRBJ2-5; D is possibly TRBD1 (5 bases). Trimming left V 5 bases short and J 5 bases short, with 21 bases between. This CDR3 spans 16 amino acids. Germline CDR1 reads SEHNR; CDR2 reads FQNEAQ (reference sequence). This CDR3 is CASSPGIGRAGETQYF. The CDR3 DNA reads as TGTGCCAGCAGCCCAGGGATCGGCAGGGCCGGGGAGACCCAGTACTTC.

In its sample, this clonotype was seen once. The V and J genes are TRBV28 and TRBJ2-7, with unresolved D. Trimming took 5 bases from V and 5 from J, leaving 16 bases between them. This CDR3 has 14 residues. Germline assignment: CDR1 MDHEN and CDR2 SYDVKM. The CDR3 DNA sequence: TGTGCCAGCAGTCCCCTCGGGCAGGTCCACGAGCAGTACGTC. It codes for CASSPLGQVHEQYV.

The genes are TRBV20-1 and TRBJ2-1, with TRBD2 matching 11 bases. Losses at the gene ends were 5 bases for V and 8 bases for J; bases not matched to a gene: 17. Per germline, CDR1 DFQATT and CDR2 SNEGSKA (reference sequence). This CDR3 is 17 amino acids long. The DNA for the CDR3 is TGCAGTGCTCCACCCCCGCTAGCGGGGGGCAGGGTCGATGAGCAGTTCTTC. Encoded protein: CSAPPPLAGGRVDEQFF.

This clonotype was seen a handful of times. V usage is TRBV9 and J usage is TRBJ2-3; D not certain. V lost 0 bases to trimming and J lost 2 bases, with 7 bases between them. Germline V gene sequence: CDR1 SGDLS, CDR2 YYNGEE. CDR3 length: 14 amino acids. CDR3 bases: TGTGCCAGCAGCGTAGTTTGGAACACAGATACGCAGTATTTT. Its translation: CASSVVWNTDTQYF. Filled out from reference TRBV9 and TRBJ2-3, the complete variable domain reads DSGVTQTPKHLITATGQRVTLRCSPRSGDLSVYWYQQSLDQGLQFLIQYYNGEERAKGNILERFSAQQFPDLHSELNLSSLELGDSALYFCASSVVWNTDTQYFGPGTRLTVL.

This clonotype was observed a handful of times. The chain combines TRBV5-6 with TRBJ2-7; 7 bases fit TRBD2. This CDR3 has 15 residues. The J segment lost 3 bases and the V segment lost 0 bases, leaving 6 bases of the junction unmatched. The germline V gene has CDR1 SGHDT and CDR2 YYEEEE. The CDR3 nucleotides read TGTGCCAGCAGCTTGGCCGGGGGGTCCCTCTACGAGCAGTACGTC. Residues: CASSLAGGSLYEQYV.

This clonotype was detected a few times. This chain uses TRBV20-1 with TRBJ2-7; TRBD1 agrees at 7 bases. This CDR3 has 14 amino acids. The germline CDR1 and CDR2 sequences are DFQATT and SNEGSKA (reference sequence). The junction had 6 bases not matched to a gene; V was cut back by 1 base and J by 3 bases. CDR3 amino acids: CSARVRGGIYEQYF. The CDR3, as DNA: TGCAGTGCTAGAGTGAGAGGGGGCATCTACGAGCAGTACTTC.

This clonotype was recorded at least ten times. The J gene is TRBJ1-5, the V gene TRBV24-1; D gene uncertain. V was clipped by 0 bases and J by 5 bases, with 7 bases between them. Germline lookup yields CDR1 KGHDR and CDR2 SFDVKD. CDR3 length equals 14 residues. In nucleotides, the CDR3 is TGTGCCACCAGTGATTTGCAGGCAGATCAGCCCCAGCATTTT. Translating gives CATSDLQADQPQHF.

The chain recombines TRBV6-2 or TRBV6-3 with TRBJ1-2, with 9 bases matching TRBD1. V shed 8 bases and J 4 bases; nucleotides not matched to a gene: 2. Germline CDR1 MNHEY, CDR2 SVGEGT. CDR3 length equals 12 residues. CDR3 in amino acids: CASGQGFYGYTF. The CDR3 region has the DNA TGTGCCAGCGGACAGGGGTTCTATGGCTACACCTTC.

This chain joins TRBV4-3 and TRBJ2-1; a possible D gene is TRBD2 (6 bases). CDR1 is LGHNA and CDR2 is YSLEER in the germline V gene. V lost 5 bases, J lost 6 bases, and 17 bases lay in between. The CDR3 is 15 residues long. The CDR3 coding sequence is TGCGCCAGCAGCACTGGCCCAACTAGCATCAATGAGCAGTTCTTC. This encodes CASSTGPTSINEQFF.

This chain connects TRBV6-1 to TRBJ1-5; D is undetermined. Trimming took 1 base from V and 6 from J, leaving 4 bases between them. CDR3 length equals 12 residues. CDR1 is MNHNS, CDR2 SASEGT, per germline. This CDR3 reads CASSEGAQPQHF. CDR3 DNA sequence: TGTGCCAGCAGTGAAGGAGCTCAGCCCCAGCATTTT.

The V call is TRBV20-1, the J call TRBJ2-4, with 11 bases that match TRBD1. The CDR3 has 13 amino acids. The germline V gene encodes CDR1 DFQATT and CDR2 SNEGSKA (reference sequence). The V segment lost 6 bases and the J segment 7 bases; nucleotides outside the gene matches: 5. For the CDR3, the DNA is TGCAGTGCCGGCCGGGACAGGGGGAACATTCAGTACTTC. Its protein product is CSAGRDRGNIQYF.